Detailed here is one T cell receptor beta chain. A single count supports this clone. Its binding antigen is unknown. Base qualities are not at hand, and no much larger clone is one base apart. A distance of 13 bases separates the germline ends of V and J, which lose 0 bases and 13 bases respectively. CDR1 is given as SGHTA and CDR2 as FQGNSA, both from the germline V gene. Taken from cysteine to phenylalanine, the CDR3 has 14 residues. Just the 42-base CDR3 DNA is kept, in frame starting at base 1. Donors formed part of the validation cohort, which comprised about 130 subjects and was distinct from the first cohort of 550 to 850 subjects. The sample belongs to a study of cytomegalovirus exposure and HLA in healthy donors (TCRdb year 2017). Context from the whole study: The 666 repertoires of the first cohort and the 95 to 150 validation repertoires were produced on the same platform, according to a later analysis. The study aimed to test whether cataloging public T cell receptors could reveal signatures of past pathogen exposure. In addition to the first cohort of hundreds of subjects, a separate validation cohort of approximately 130 different subjects was used. To predict cytomegalovirus infection status, the study brought together high-throughput TCR immunosequencing, statistical association of individual TCRs with disease status, and machine learning. The study at large found these results: Most TCR sequences were seen in very few donors, while some public TCRs were found in many individuals. Cytomegalovirus status was reported to be diagnosed by the classifier with high specificity and sensitivity in both the original and validation cohorts. It was suggested by the authors that the approach could potentially be generalized to other disease states and immunological phenotypes. Three of the identified cytomegalovirus-associated TCR beta chains were confirmed in vitro to be specific for cytomegalovirus antigens. A later analysis had no HLA typing for the validation cohort, so co-occurrence there was scored across all 110 or so repertoires. Of the cluster scores, around 95% were above 0 in a later analysis, which found that TCRs clustered in the first cohort also tended to co-occur in the 90 to 150 validation repertoires. A total of 164 TCR beta chains were listed by the study as associated with cytomegalovirus.

Library creation used the immunoSEQ multiplex PCR assay. The study's own analysis went as follows. To diagnose cytomegalovirus status from the catalog of TCR beta chain sequences, a statistical classification framework was built. In its TCRdb copy, this immuneACCESS table keeps in-frame sequences only and misses some clones. Where compared with another copy, unresolved V genes explain less than half of these, and the others have no known cause. The V and J calls and clone size were taken over from that table, and D and trimming were inferred from the DNA. The sample table shows roughly 45,000 clones, and approximately 95% are seen once. The ten largest clonotypes hold 7.8% of the sample.

The sequenced sample consisted of PBMCs. The sequence links TRBV7-2 to TRBJ1-6; confidence is insufficient to name the D gene. The sequence was obtained from a woman aged 18-29 years in good health and CMV-seropositive. CDR3 protein: CASSLATGARPLHF. Here is the DNA: TGTGCCAGCAGCTTAGCGACGGGAGCGCGGCCCCTCCACTTT.